This is a list of T cell receptor beta chains from one sample in a study of blood T cells in healthy people across ages. TCRdb processed the 5' RACE reads anew with MiXCR; each CDR3 protein has one entry. The sample includes hundreds of thousands of distinct CDR3 sequences, more than 50% of them seen just once. Sequencing input: blood. All receptors derive from a man in his forties in good health. Both conserved end residues are part of each CDR3. D genes are given only for firm matches. A clone size is listed for some rows: how often the clone was seen (once, few, many), or a class if it is expanded.

.	TRBV7-9	.	TRBJ1-2	CASSFPRNYGYTF	TGTGCCAGCAGCTTTCCCAGAAACTATGGCTACACCTTC
TRBD2	TRBV20-1	once	TRBJ2-1	CSARPSGASYKEQFF	TGCAGTGCTAGACCGAGCGGGGCAAGTTACAAGGAGCAGTTCTTC
TRBD1	TRBV12-3/TRBV12-4	.	TRBJ2-3	CASRNGTAPTDTQYF	TGTGCCAGCAGAAATGGGACAGCCCCCACAGATACGCAGTATTTT
.	TRBV24-1	.	TRBJ2-1	CATSDLRGNSYNEQFF	TGTGCCACCAGTGATTTGCGAGGGAATTCCTACAATGAGCAGTTCTTC
.	TRBV5-1	few	TRBJ2-6	CASSLDLGTPGSGANVLTF	TGCGCCAGCAGCTTGGATTTGGGGACCCCGGGCTCTGGGGCCAACGTCCTGACTTTC
.	TRBV11-2	few	TRBJ2-1	CASSSSRNEQFF	TGTGCCAGCAGCTCAAGCCGGAATGAGCAGTTCTTC
.	TRBV4-2	few	TRBJ2-1	CASSQGSGEGRFF	TGTGCCAGCAGCCAAGGGTCTGGCGAGGGGAGGTTCTTC
TRBD2	TRBV20-1	few	TRBJ2-7	CSAAGGLYEQYF	TGCAGTGCCGCGGGGGGGCTCTACGAGCAGTACTTC
TRBD2	TRBV14	few	TRBJ2-1	CASSPGLAGSEQFF	TGTGCCAGCAGCCCGGGACTAGCGGGTAGTGAGCAGTTCTTC
TRBD2	TRBV7-9	.	TRBJ2-7	CASSWGSGSYEQYF	TGTGCCAGCAGCTGGGGGAGCGGGAGCTACGAGCAGTACTTC
TRBD1	TRBV6-6	.	TRBJ1-4	CASRTGGNEKLFF	TGTGCCAGCCGGACAGGGGGGAATGAAAAACTGTTTTTT
.	TRBV6-4	.	TRBJ2-7	CASSDTGSSYNEQYF	TGTGCCAGCAGTGATACGGGGAGCTCCTACAATGAGCAGTACTTC
.	TRBV7-9	.	TRBJ2-5	CASSAGDRTQYF	TGTGCCAGCAGCGCAGGAGATCGGACCCAGTACTTC
TRBD2	TRBV4-2	.	TRBJ2-7	CASSPQPGLAGGQSYEQYF	TGTGCCAGCAGCCCACAGCCGGGACTAGCGGGAGGACAGTCCTACGAGCAGTACTTC
.	TRBV6-5	once	TRBJ2-4	CASSYSNILAKNIQYF	TGTGCCAGCAGTTACTCGAACATACTAGCCAAAAACATTCAGTACTTC
.	TRBV7-2	.	TRBJ1-1	CASTWGTVEAFF	TGTGCCAGTACTTGGGGTACGGTTGAAGCTTTCTTT
.	TRBV12-3/TRBV12-4	few	TRBJ1-5	CASRWGSNQPQHF	TGTGCCAGCAGGTGGGGCAGCAATCAGCCCCAGCATTTT
.	TRBV11-3	.	TRBJ2-3	CASSLQTTPDTDTQYF	TGTGCCAGCAGCTTACAAACCACCCCGGACACAGATACGCAGTATTTT
TRBD2	TRBV12-3/TRBV12-4	few	TRBJ2-1	CASSSSGVTYNEQFF	TGTGCCAGCAGTTCTAGCGGGGTAACCTACAATGAGCAGTTCTTC
TRBD1	TRBV6-2/TRBV6-3	.	TRBJ2-7	CASATTGTASYEQYF	TGTGCCAGCGCCACAACCGGGACAGCATCCTACGAGCAGTACTTC
.	TRBV7-3	once	TRBJ2-5	CVSSLTRALETQYF	TGTGTCAGCAGCTTAACCAGGGCCCTGGAGACCCAGTACTTC
.	TRBV9	.	TRBJ2-1	CASSPTGNNEQFF	TGTGCCAGCAGCCCCACAGGGAACAATGAGCAGTTCTTC
.	TRBV11-2	few	TRBJ2-3	CASSPPGRSTDTQYF	TGTGCCAGCAGCCCCCCCGGGCGGAGCACAGATACGCAGTATTTT
.	TRBV6-6	few	TRBJ2-7	CASTGGTVYEQYF	TGTGCCAGCACGGGCGGGACTGTATACGAGCAGTACTTC
.	TRBV6-4	few	TRBJ1-4	CASGHYEKLFF	TGTGCCAGCGGACACTATGAAAAACTGTTTTTT
.	TRBV28	few	TRBJ2-1	CASSLPRDEQFF	TGTGCCAGCAGCCTACCCAGGGATGAGCAGTTCTTC
.	TRBV29-1	.	TRBJ2-1	CSGGGYGQVDNEQFF	TGCAGCGGGGGGGGTTACGGACAGGTCGACAATGAGCAGTTCTTC